These 5 T cell receptor beta chains were sequenced from one sample in a study of early T cells in non-severe SARS-CoV-2 infection. Each CDR3 protein gets one entry after TCRdb re-called the 5' RACE reads with MiXCR. Found here are 35,000 to 55,000 distinct CDR3 sequences, around 6.3% of them singletons; the top ten hold less than 25%. Sample: whole blood, taken at baseline. The receptors were sampled from an adult who was a healthcare worker with PCR-confirmed SARS-CoV-2 infection or an uninfected control (not recorded which).

This chain uses TRBV7-9 with TRBJ2-3; no definite D call. The germline V and J ends were trimmed by 4 bases and 3 bases, with 14 bases remaining between them. The germline gives CDR1 SEHNR, CDR2 FQNEAQ (reference sequence). This CDR3 is built from 15 residues. CDR3 sequence (DNA): TGTGCCAGCAGCTACGAGACGGGTTCAACAGATACGCAGTATTTT. Residues: CASSYETGSTDTQYF.

This chain connects TRBV12-3 or TRBV12-4 to TRBJ2-4, with TRBD1 matching 9 bases. The CDR3 has 17 residues. After removal of 7 bases from V and 0 bases from J, the junction contained 10 bases not matched to a gene. CDR3 coding DNA: TGTGCCAGCACCCGGACAGGGGTCCCCGTAGCCAAAAACATTCAGTACTTC. This gives the protein CASTRTGVPVAKNIQYF.

This clonotype was observed a handful of times. The J gene is TRBJ1-1, the V gene TRBV6-2 or TRBV6-3; TRBD1 matches 7 bases. The CDR3 is made up of 14 amino acids. From germline, CDR1 is MNHEY and CDR2 SVGEGT. Trimming took 4 bases from V and 2 from J; bases not matched to a gene: 4. CDR3 protein: CASSWRGRNTEAFF. The CDR3 DNA reads TGTGCCAGCAGTTGGAGGGGGCGAAACACTGAAGCTTTCTTT.

The chain links TRBV20-1 to TRBJ2-1, with D perhaps TRBD2 (5 bases). This CDR3 has 14 amino acids. V lost 5 bases, J lost 8 bases, and 19 bases lay in between. From germline, CDR1 is DFQATT and CDR2 SNEGSKA (reference sequence). The CDR3, as DNA: TGCAGTGCTCTTCGAGGGCTAGAATACCATGAGCAGTTCTTC. It codes for CSALRGLEYHEQFF.

The chain is built from TRBV20-1 and TRBJ1-5; D is ambiguous. The V gene's germline CDR1 is DFQATT and CDR2 SNEGSKA (reference sequence). This CDR3 comprises 13 residues. Deletions cut 0 bases from V and 2 bases from J, with 5 bases between. CDR3: CSARESGNQPQHF. Here the CDR3 DNA reads TGCAGTGCTAGAGAAAGTGGCAATCAGCCCCAGCATTTT.